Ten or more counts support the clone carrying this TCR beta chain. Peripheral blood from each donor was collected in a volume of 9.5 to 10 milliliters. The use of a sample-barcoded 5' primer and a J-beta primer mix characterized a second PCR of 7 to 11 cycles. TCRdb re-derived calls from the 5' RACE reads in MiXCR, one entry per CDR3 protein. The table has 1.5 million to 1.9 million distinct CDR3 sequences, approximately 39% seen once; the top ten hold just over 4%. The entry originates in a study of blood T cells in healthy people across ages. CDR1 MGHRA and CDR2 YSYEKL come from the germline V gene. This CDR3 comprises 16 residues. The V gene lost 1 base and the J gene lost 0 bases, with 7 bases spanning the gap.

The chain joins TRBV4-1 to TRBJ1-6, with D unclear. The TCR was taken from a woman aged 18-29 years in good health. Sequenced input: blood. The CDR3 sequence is CASSQVGSSYNSPLHF. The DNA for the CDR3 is TGCGCCAGCAGCCAAGTTGGGAGCTCCTATAATTCACCCCTCCACTTT.